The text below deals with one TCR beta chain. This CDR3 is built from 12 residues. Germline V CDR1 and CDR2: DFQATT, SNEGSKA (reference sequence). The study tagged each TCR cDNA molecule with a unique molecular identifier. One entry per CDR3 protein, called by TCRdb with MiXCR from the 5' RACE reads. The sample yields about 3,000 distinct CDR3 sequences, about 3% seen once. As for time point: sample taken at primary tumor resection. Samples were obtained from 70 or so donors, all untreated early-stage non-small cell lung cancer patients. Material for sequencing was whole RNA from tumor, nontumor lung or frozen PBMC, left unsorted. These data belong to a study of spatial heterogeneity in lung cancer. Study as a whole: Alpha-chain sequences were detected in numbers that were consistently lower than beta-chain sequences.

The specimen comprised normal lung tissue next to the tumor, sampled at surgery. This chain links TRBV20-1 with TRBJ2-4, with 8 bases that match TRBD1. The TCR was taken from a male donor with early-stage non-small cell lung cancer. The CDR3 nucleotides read TGCAACTACAGGGGGACCAAAAACATTCAGTACTTC. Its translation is CNYRGTKNIQYF.